This is a list of T cell receptor beta chains from one sample in a study of blood T cell repertoires in COVID-19. Libraries were prepared by immunoSEQ multiplex PCR; TCRdb keeps only in-frame clonotypes and omits some of them. The sample includes under 150,000 clones, approximately 87% seen only once; the top ten take roughly 3.9%. The sequencing input was PBMCs or T cells enriched from blood (not recorded which). These receptors were taken from a man over 45 in a cohort exposed to, infected with or recovered from COVID-19 (not recorded which). Both conserved end residues are part of each CDR3. The D gene is left open where the match is weak. Rows give clone size only sometimes, using once, few, many, or a class for an expanded clone.

- | TRBD1 | TRBJ1-1 | TRBV6-5 | CASSRQGAGAFF | TGTGCCAGCAGCCGCCAGGGGGCAGGGGCTTTCTTT
- | TRBD1 | TRBJ1-4 | TRBV7-2 | CASGQRAGGKEKLFF | TGTGCCAGCGGCCAAAGGGCAGGGGGAAAGGAAAAACTGTTTTTT
- | - | TRBJ1-3 | TRBV3-1/TRBV3-2 | CASSQGLISGNTIYF | TGTGCCAGCAGCCAGGGCCTGATCTCTGGAAACACCATATATTTT
- | - | TRBJ2-7 | TRBV6-5 | CASSPGYPYEQYF | TGTGCCAGCTCCCCGGGGTATCCCTACGAGCAGTACTTC
- | TRBD2 | TRBJ2-1 | TRBV2 | CASSDVLAGNNEQFF | TGTGCCAGCAGTGATGTCCTAGCGGGAAACAATGAGCAGTTCTTC
- | TRBD2 | TRBJ2-1 | TRBV6-5 | CASSGLAGVNEQFF | TGTGCCAGCTCCGGACTAGCGGGAGTCAATGAGCAGTTCTTC
- | - | TRBJ2-5 | TRBV7-8 | CASSAEEGKETQYF | TGTGCCAGCAGCGCAGAAGAGGGAAAAGAGACCCAGTACTTC
- | TRBD2 | TRBJ2-1 | TRBV3-1/TRBV3-2 | CASTQLGTSGLYNEQFF | TGTGCCAGCACTCAATTGGGGACTAGCGGATTGTACAATGAGCAGTTCTTC
- | - | TRBJ1-5 | TRBV10-3 | CAISAQGRGNQPQHF | TGTGCCATCAGTGCCCAGGGAAGGGGCAATCAGCCCCAGCATTTT
- | - | TRBJ2-1 | TRBV19 | CASSPYLAAEQFF | TGTGCCAGTAGTCCGTACTTAGCGGCTGAGCAGTTCTTC
- | TRBD1 | TRBJ2-7 | TRBV28 | CASSPRGQGARYEQYF | TGTGCCAGCAGTCCCCGCGGACAGGGGGCGCGTTACGAGCAGTACTTC
few | - | TRBJ1-1 | TRBV2 | CASSAGYPDTEAFF | TGTGCCAGCAGTGCAGGGTACCCTGACACTGAAGCTTTCTTT
few | - | TRBJ2-7 | TRBV13 | CASSPTGHYNYEQYF | TGTGCCAGCAGCCCAACGGGACATTATAATTACGAGCAGTACTTC
once | TRBD1 | TRBJ1-1 | TRBV27 | CASSLKTGGNTEAFF | TGTGCCAGCAGTTTGAAGACAGGGGGAAACACTGAAGCTTTCTTT
- | TRBD2 | TRBJ2-1 | TRBV6-5 | CASSYDGLADNEQFF | TGTGCCAGCAGTTACGATGGACTAGCGGACAATGAGCAGTTCTTC
- | TRBD2 | TRBJ2-3 | TRBV5-1 | CASSLRRDGLAGSDTQYF | TGCGCCAGCAGCTTGAGGCGGGATGGACTAGCGGGATCAGATACGCAGTATTTT
- | - | TRBJ2-7 | TRBV7-8 | CASSGRKSVINEQYF | TGTGCCAGCAGCGGCAGGAAGTCCGTCATTAACGAGCAGTACTTC
- | - | TRBJ1-5 | TRBV19 | CASSYDSYSNQPQHF | TGTGCCAGTAGCTACGACTCCTATAGCAATCAGCCCCAGCATTTT
- | TRBD2 | TRBJ2-7 | TRBV5-8 | CASRRLAGVRYEQYF | TGTGCCAGCAGAAGACTAGCGGGAGTAAGATACGAGCAGTACTTC
once | - | TRBJ1-6 | TRBV14 | CASSDQQGRSPLHF | TGTGCCAGCAGCGATCAACAGGGCCGCTCACCCCTCCACTTT
- | - | TRBJ1-4 | TRBV6-5 | CASSYGPIATNEKLFF | TGTGCCAGCAGTTACGGTCCTATCGCAACTAATGAAAAACTGTTTTTT
- | - | TRBJ1-2 | TRBV7-9 | CASSLGTSLYGYTF | TGTGCCAGCAGCCTCGGGACAAGCCTTTATGGCTACACCTTC
- | TRBD2 | TRBJ2-7 | TRBV10-1 | CASSESSAGAAEQYF | TGCGCCAGCAGTGAGTCGTCAGCGGGAGCAGCCGAGCAGTACTTC
- | TRBD2 | TRBJ2-2 | TRBV7-2 | CASSISGGVAQGGELFF | TGTGCCAGCAGCATTAGCGGGGGGGTCGCCCAGGGCGGGGAGCTGTTTTTT
- | - | TRBJ2-7 | TRBV5-6 | CASSLTLTEYEQYF | TGTGCCAGCAGCTTGACTCTGACAGAATACGAGCAGTACTTC
- | TRBD1 | TRBJ2-7 | TRBV13 | CASSTRLGQGEQYF | TGTGCCAGCAGCACCCGACTCGGACAGGGCGAGCAGTACTTC
once | - | TRBJ2-2 | TRBV6-6 | CASSSQFTGELFF | TGTGCCAGCAGTTCCCAATTCACCGGGGAGCTGTTTTTT
- | - | TRBJ1-1 | TRBV18 | CASSPPASNEAFF | TGTGCCAGCTCACCACCGGCAAGTAATGAAGCTTTCTTT
- | TRBD1 | TRBJ2-3 | TRBV7-6 | CASSLLETGARYTDTQYF | TGTGCCAGCAGCCTCCTCGAGACAGGGGCTCGATACACAGATACGCAGTATTTT
- | TRBD1 | TRBJ2-3 | TRBV11-2 | CASSLQGADTQYF | TGTGCCAGCAGCTTGCAGGGGGCTGATACGCAGTATTTT
- | TRBD1 | TRBJ1-2 | TRBV5-1 | CASSSTGGLGYTF | TGCGCCAGCAGCTCAACAGGGGGCCTCGGCTACACCTTC
once | TRBD2 | TRBJ2-1 | TRBV10-1 | CASSGSNSGGAIRSSYNEQFF | TGCGCCAGCAGTGGGTCTAATAGCGGGGGGGCCATAAGGAGCTCCTACAATGAGCAGTTCTTC
- | - | TRBJ2-7 | TRBV9 | CASSVGGLTAREQYF | TGTGCCAGCAGCGTAGGGGGACTTACGGCTCGCGAGCAGTACTTC
- | TRBD1 | TRBJ1-4 | TRBV5-1 | CASSPGTVANEKLFF | TGCGCCAGCAGCCCCGGGACAGTTGCTAATGAAAAACTGTTTTTT
- | - | TRBJ1-2 | TRBV9 | CAGKSKGYTF | TGTGCCGGTAAGAGCAAAGGCTACACCTTC
once | - | TRBJ2-7 | TRBV6-2/TRBV6-3 | CASSYPGKGTQYF | TGTGCCAGCAGTTACCCAGGGAAGGGGACTCAGTACTTC
once | - | TRBJ2-2 | TRBV2 | CASSVANTGELFF | TGTGCCAGCAGTGTAGCGAACACCGGGGAGCTGTTTTTT